The 9 T cell receptor beta chains presented below share a single source sample, sequenced in a study of CD8+ T cells in alopecia areata. The treatment is: oral pan-JAK inhibitor, 5-10 mg twice daily. cDNA prepared by RNA extraction and subsequent reverse transcription served as the template for sequencing. Clones were sequenced by immunoSEQ multiplex PCR, and TCRdb holds only the in-frame ones, with some missing. The sample lists some 42,000 clones, roughly 89% occurring once. The source was CD8+ T cells sorted from blood, collected at week 24, from a patient treated with tofacitinib. These receptors were collected from a human donor with alopecia areata.

Here the CDR3 reads CASSQDRLAGEVYNEQFF. CDR3 DNA: TGCGCCAGCAGCCAAGATCGGCTAGCGGGGGAAGTCTACAATGAGCAGTTCTTC. The chain is built from TRBV4-3 and TRBJ2-1; 10 bases align to TRBD2. The CDR3 is 18 residues long. V lost 0 bases to trimming and J lost 3 bases; unmatched junction nucleotides: 8. Germline lookup yields CDR1 LGHNA and CDR2 YSLEER.

The chain is built from TRBV4-1 and TRBJ2-5; unclear D gene. The CDR3 covers 14 residues. Per germline, CDR1 MGHRA and CDR2 YSYEKL. V was shortened by 5 bases and J by 0 bases, with 10 bases between the two germline ends. CDR3 sequence: CASSFRMNQETQYF. The CDR3 bases are TGCGCCAGCAGCTTCCGGATGAACCAAGAGACCCAGTACTTC.

The chain employs TRBV5-5 and TRBJ2-1; 7 nucleotides match TRBD1. V was clipped by 5 bases and J by 2 bases; unmatched bases: 16. The CDR3 is 18 residues long. Germline V CDR1 and CDR2: SGHKS, YYEKEE (reference sequence). The CDR3 nucleotides read TGTGCCAGCAGGAGGTGGGGGACAGAGGCCCAACCCTACAATGAGCAGTTCTTC. Amino acid sequence: CASRRWGTEAQPYNEQFF.

This chain connects TRBV27 to TRBJ2-5; 7 nucleotides line up with TRBD2. J lost 4 bases, V lost 3 bases, and 8 bases had no gene match. Germline CDR1 and CDR2: MNHEY and SMNVEV (reference sequence). The CDR3 is 15 residues long. CDR3 sequence reads: CASSLGGTGRETQYF. The CDR3 bases are TGTGCCAGCAGTTTGGGGGGGACGGGTAGAGAGACCCAGTACTTC.

As regards this clone: The junction does not match germline at one end; this may be a read error. The CDR3 protein is CATSIGTEAYGQYF. CDR3 nucleotide sequence: TGTGCCACCAGCATCGGGACGGAGGCCTACGGGCAGTACTTC. This chain joins TRBV15 and TRBJ2-7; perhaps D is TRBD1 or TRBD2 (5 bases each). CDR1 is LNHNV, CDR2 YYDKDF, per germline (reference sequence). The length of the CDR3 is 14 residues.

The chain couples TRBV4-1 to TRBJ2-7; D not certain. The germline gives CDR1 MGHRA, CDR2 YSYEKL. Trimming stripped 0 bases from V and 3 bases from J, with 9 bases between. There are 14 residues in the CDR3. CDR3 DNA sequence: TGCGCCAGCAGCCAAGAATCCTTCGACTACGAGCAGTACTTC. This sequence encodes CASSQESFDYEQYF.

The chain has TRBV7-9 and TRBJ2-7, with D tentatively TRBD1 (6 bases). V lost 5 bases and J lost 5, with 10 bases in between. The CDR3 has 12 residues. Germline assignment: CDR1 SEHNR and CDR2 FQNEAQ (reference sequence). This CDR3 reads CASSVDRNEQYF. CDR3 bases: TGTGCCAGCAGCGTCGACAGGAACGAGCAGTACTTC.

This clone came up once. The chain links TRBV6-6 to TRBJ2-7, with 7 bases fitting TRBD1. The CDR3 contains 15 residues. Trimming cost V 3 bases and J 5 bases; bases outside gene matches: 10. Germline CDR1 reads MNHNY; CDR2 reads SVGAGI (reference sequence). The CDR3 nucleotides read TGTGCCAGCAGTTATGCGCCAGGGGGTTCCGACGAGCAGTACTTC. The encoded protein is CASSYAPGGSDEQYF.

The chain couples TRBV29-1 to TRBJ1-4; TRBD1 aligns across 7 bases. The CDR3 is made up of 13 amino acids. J gave up 5 bases and V 7 bases, and 7 bases lay outside the gene matches. Germline CDR1 SQVTM, CDR2 ANQGSEA. Here the CDR3 reads CSAWTGGNEKLFF. The CDR3 bases are TGCAGCGCCTGGACAGGAGGGAATGAAAAACTGTTTTTT.